A single T cell receptor beta chain is shown here with its context. Germline and junction disagree at one end, which may indicate a read error. Germline lookup yields CDR1 SSHAT and CDR2 FNYEAQ (reference sequence). The CDR3 sequence is 16 residues long. This specimen belongs to a study of T cell changes during pregnancy in multiple sclerosis. Sequenced by immunoSEQ multiplex PCR; TCRdb stores in-frame clones only, minus some. The sample yields some 60,000 clones, roughly 93% seen once. The chain carries TRBV7-7 and TRBJ2-1, with 7 bases matching TRBD2. Here the sequenced sample was peripheral blood, taken after pregnancy. This TCR was sampled from a female donor with multiple sclerosis, enrolled in a pregnancy study. CDR3 sequence (DNA): TGTGCTAGCAGCTTAGGCGGGCCTAGCGGATACAATGAGCAGTTCTTC. Protein: CASSLGGPSGYNEQFF.